This T cell receptor beta chain was documented in a study of regulatory T cells in long-lasting Graves disease. Study-wide results and caveats: TRBV28, TRBJ1-2 and TRBJ2-5 were favored in persistent disease. Persistent Graves' disease cases displayed lower TCR diversity than newly diagnosed ones.

Investigators prepared the TCR beta libraries by applying iRepertoire HTBI primers and Arm-PCR of CDR3 regions. TCRdb itself ran the multiplex PCR reads through MiXCR, one entry per CDR3 protein. The sample lists about 460,000 distinct CDR3 sequences, roughly 23% occurring once. This clonotype was observed a few times. Antigen: not known. The CDR3 loop spans 13 amino acids. Trimming removed 5 bases from V and 4 bases from J; junction bases left unmatched: 3. Germline assignment: CDR1 PRHDT and CDR2 FYEKMQ (reference sequence). Regarding time point: persistent/refractory GD, antithyroid drugs over 5 years with positive TRAb. Construction of the TCR library relied on RNA isolated from PBMCs.

The TCR originated in a female donor with Graves disease. The chain couples TRBV13 to TRBJ2-7; 9 nucleotides line up with TRBD2. Material: peripheral blood mononuclear cells (PBMCs), obtained when the disease was refractory, from a patient treated with antithyroid drugs. The CDR3 region has the DNA TGTGCCAGCAGCGGCGGGAGGGGATACGAGCAGTACTTC. It yields the protein CASSGGRGYEQYF. Complete variable domain (other parts from reference TRBV13 and TRBJ2-7): AAGVIQSPRHLIKEKRETATLKCYPIPRHDTVYWYQQGPGQDPQFLISFYEKMQSDKGSIPDRFSAQQFSDYHSELNMSSLELGDSALYFCASSGGRGYEQYFGPGTRLTVT.